The entry that follows covers one T cell receptor (beta chain) sequence. Its antigen has not been determined. No clone much larger than this one lies a single base away; base qualities are absent. The sample comes from a study of cytomegalovirus exposure and HLA in healthy donors (dated by TCRdb to 2017 to 2019). Looking at the study overall: An earlier analysis of some 550 of the donors reported more than 250 Gb of sequence data and 117 million unique TCR beta sequences from about 180 million T cells. An early release that covered several hundred HLA-typed donors contained about 300 gigabases of sequencing data and 75 million to 100 million unique TCR sequences. Among the roughly 400 genotyped donors, approximately 77% belonged to the genetic ancestry cluster associated with self-reported Caucasian donors. The study aimed to test whether signatures of past pathogen exposure could be identified by cataloging public T cell receptors. The T cell repertoires of 666 subjects were profiled by immunosequencing and related to cytomegalovirus serostatus. In addition to the first cohort of 666 subjects, a separate validation cohort of around 110 different subjects was used. High-throughput TCR immunosequencing, statistical association of individual TCRs with disease status, and machine learning were combined to predict cytomegalovirus infection status. A later analysis re-examined previously published TCR beta repertoires from roughly 650 donors and added high-resolution HLA genotyping to investigate patterns of TCR occurrence. Rather than drawing on any new phenotypic data, the later analysis identified candidate immune exposures from TCR beta sequences and the way those sequences occurred across donors. In an earlier analysis of over 550 of the donors, high-throughput TCR beta sequencing was used to judge whether each TCR beta V gene segment behaved as functional or pseudogenic. Alongside the repertoire data, information on donor age, sex, ethnicity and CMV serostatus was compiled. Genome-wide SNP genotypes for about 65% of the 666 donors were used in a later genetic analysis, which treated that subset as a discovery cohort. Every repertoire in the discovery cohort had been generated on one and the same sequencing platform. HLA typing included class I and class II loci at four-digit resolution. Typing coverage differed by locus: A, B, C, DRB1 and DQB1 were typed in roughly 629-630 donors, DQA1 in about 560, DPA1 in nearly 610, and DPB1 in around 490. Five DR-DQ haplotypes were handled as single units for association and clustering because linkage in the cohort was strong. On average, approximately 250,000 unique TCR beta nucleotide sequences were sequenced per donor among about 400 genotyped donors of the cohort, with around 19% of those sequences being non-productive.

The cohort consisted of approximately 690 healthy bone marrow donors. Cohort members were all nominally healthy when sampled, although unrecorded immune exposures were likely present. The donor tested CMV seropositive and was one of the 289 seropositive cohort members. A peripheral blood sample was collected from each donor, and TCR beta sequencing was performed on peripheral blood mononuclear cells. The Qiagen DNeasy Blood Extraction Kit was used to extract genomic DNA from the blood cell samples. From its cysteine to its phenylalanine, the CDR3 spans 18 amino acids. Only CDR3 DNA remains: 54 bases, in frame from the first base. CDR1 SGHDT and CDR2 YYEEEE were looked up in the germline V gene. V trim: 3 bases; J trim: 2 bases; unmatched bases: 13. What the study reported, not specific to this receptor: According to a later genetic analysis, donors in an Asian-associated ancestry cluster had fewer N-insertions in productive TCRs than the roughly 660-donor mean. A later genetic analysis associated a missense DCLRE1C variant with V-gene and J-gene trimming of TCR beta chains, and an independent cohort replicated the association. It was suggested by the authors that the approach could potentially be generalized to other disease states and immunological phenotypes. In vitro tests confirmed that a few of the cytomegalovirus-associated TCR beta chains recognize cytomegalovirus antigens. According to a later analysis, TCR association rates differed among HLA loci, with DRB1 alleles showing the most associated TCRs and HLA-C alleles showing the fewest. A later analysis found that most CMV-associated TCR beta chains appeared HLA-restricted, with HLA associations seemingly driven largely by CMV exposure. At a false discovery rate of 0.05, a later analysis linked roughly 17,000 TCR beta sequences to specific HLA alleles. Because some donors lacked HLA typing at each locus, the association tests relied only on the typed subset. Most TCR sequences were observed very rarely across donors, whereas some public TCRs were present in many individuals. A total of around 150 TCR beta chains were listed by the study as associated with cytomegalovirus. Compared with equally common non-associated chains, HLA-associated TCR beta chains in a later analysis were more clonally expanded and had lower generation probabilities. Only TCR beta chains were sequenced in this cohort, and the absence of alpha or paired-chain data limited detectable features. Because counts were too low, seventeen rarely observed V segments, including chromosome 9 orphons, were excluded from the earlier analysis of about 500 of the donors. Broadly in line with IMGT annotations, most TCR beta V segments showed up in productive rearrangements about 87% or about 30% of the time in an earlier analysis of about 500 of the donors. A later analysis reported that several top co-occurrence clusters appeared linked to parvovirus B19, influenza, CMV and Epstein-Barr virus. The 87-base-pair reads could not distinguish some IMGT-functional V segments, including TRBV6-2 and TRBV6-3, so those segments were excluded. Correlated functional status among segregating V segments might be attributable to linkage disequilibrium, but an unknown experimental factor could not be ruled out. The classifier was reported to diagnose cytomegalovirus status with high specificity and sensitivity in both the original and validation cohorts. A further reported finding was that TCR beta sequences accurately predicted the HLA-A and HLA-B alleles for most subjects in the first cohort. Immune exposure information for the cohort was limited to CMV serostatus. Assigning TCR associations to individual alleles was difficult when HLA alleles, especially DR and DQ, strongly co-occurred. A group of highly shared sequence variants was considered likely to be a technical artifact of the sequencing pipeline. Presence/absence analyses assumed roughly uniform sequencing depth across donors, an assumption that may not hold.

The library came from the immunoSEQ multiplex PCR assay. The multiplex PCR relied on a mix of 60 forward primers for TCR Vbeta segments and 13 reverse primers for TCR Jbeta segments. The CDR3 region of rearranged TCR beta genes was amplified from genomic DNA with a multiplex PCR assay. Amplified TCR beta libraries were sequenced as 87-base-pair reads on the Illumina HiSeq System. In the source study's methods: Across the 500 to 750 repertoires, a later analysis counted tens of millions of unique TCR beta chains, roughly 11 million of which were shared by at least two donors. Raw reads were error-corrected and collapsed into unique sequences by a nearest-neighbor algorithm in which closely related sequences were merged to remove PCR and sequencing errors. V, D and J gene segments were assigned by aligning CDR3 sequences to IMGT reference sequences. Each retained sequence needed at least a six-nucleotide match to both a V gene segment and a J gene segment. Rearrangements were called productive when the CDR3 lacked stop codons and stayed in frame with V and J; all others were non-productive. Following IMGT convention, CDR3 was defined as the stretch from the second conserved V-encoded cysteine up to the conserved J-encoded phenylalanine. The earlier analysis of approximately 590 of the donors excluded any sequence lacking an unambiguous match to a single V gene segment. In an earlier analysis of 500 to 750 of the donors, V segments were called functional above 56.7% productive rearrangements and were called segregating when the between-donor standard deviation exceeded 5%. To diagnose cytomegalovirus status from the catalog of TCR beta chain sequences, a statistical classification framework was built. A later analysis assigned V and J genes by comparing TCR nucleotide sequences with IMGT/GENE-DB human TR gene sequences. Using the TCRdist pipeline, a later analysis assigned CDR3 sequences along with most-parsimonious VDJ recombination scenarios. In a later analysis, each TCR beta chain was defined by its CDR3 amino acid sequence together with its V-gene family, and reads lacking a unique V-gene family were excluded. A later analysis removed 450 to 600 highly shared, low-generation-probability nucleotide sequences to deal with suspected cross-contamination and a sequencing artifact. In a later analysis, a clonal expansion index was calculated for each public chain from normalized within-repertoire ranks of inferred template counts. A later analysis computed generation probabilities with a VDJ recombination model fitted to out-of-frame rearrangements, and checked the results against IGoR. Hypergeometric tests were used in a later analysis to score TCR-TCR, TCR-HLA and TCR-CMV co-occurrence, with a repertoire-size bias correction applied to the TCR pairs. In a later analysis, false discovery rates were estimated by permuting HLA or CMV assignments 20 times. In a later analysis, co-occurring TCRs were grouped with DBSCAN, and TCRdist sequence similarity was added when clustering was performed within HLA-allele-positive subsets. Co-occurrence clustering excluded repertoires with fewer than 30,000 or more than 120,000 public chains, plus five with anomalous nucleotide sharing. TCRdb's version of the immuneACCESS table is confined to in-frame rearrangements and falls short of the full clone set. An unresolved V gene accounts for under half of the shortfall where checked; the remainder is of unknown origin. From that table come the V and J calls and clone size; the DNA was used to work out D and trimming. The sample contains tens of thousands of clones, around four fifths of them found a single time. Of the sample, roughly 9.1% falls within the top ten clones.

This sequence was found in a man under 40 in good health and CMV-seropositive. The sequenced material came from PBMCs. The chain is made from TRBV5-6 and TRBJ1-3; the central 8 bases match TRBD1. The nucleotide sequence is TGTGCCAGCAGCTGGACAGGGCTAACACAACCTACTGGAAACACCATATATTTT. It encodes CASSWTGLTQPTGNTIYF.